Presented here are 29 T cell receptor beta chains from one specimen sequenced in a study of T cells after yellow fever vaccination. In TCRdb, the 5' RACE reads were re-called with MiXCR into one record per CDR3 protein. The sample includes some 110,000 distinct CDR3 sequences, 7.5% to 9.5% of them seen just once. The source material was CD8+ T cells sorted from PBMCs, sampled 45 days after the yellow fever booster vaccination. The receptors shown here come from a man aged 30-40 years who received the YFV17D yellow fever vaccine.

This clonotype was counted between two and nine times. The rearrangement links TRBV29-1 to TRBJ2-1; TRBD2 might be the D (6 bases). The CDR3 length is 13 residues. Germline assignment: CDR1 SQVTM and CDR2 ANQGSEA. Trimming pared 7 bases from V and 12 bases from J, leaving 22 bases between. The CDR3 is CSAVWREVIVQFF. In nucleotides, the CDR3 is TGCAGCGCTGTGTGGCGGGAAGTCATTGTGCAGTTCTTC.

This clonotype has a count of ten or more. This chain's CDR3 is CASSSGTSYEQYF. CDR3 nucleotide sequence: TGTGCCAGCAGCTCCGGGACCTCCTACGAGCAGTACTTC. The chain recombines TRBV28 with TRBJ2-7; D tentatively fits TRBD1 or TRBD2 (5 bases each). The germline V gene encodes CDR1 MDHEN and CDR2 SYDVKM. CDR3 size: 13 residues. V shed 6 bases and J shed 0 bases, with 9 bases lying between them.

In this sample, this clonotype turned up many times. The gene calls are TRBV5-1 and TRBJ2-5; unclear D gene. V lost 0 bases to trimming and J lost 3 bases, with 12 bases between them. CDR3 length: 15 residues. The germline gives CDR1 SGHRS, CDR2 YFSETQ. This CDR3 is CASSLVVYGEETQYF. For the CDR3, the DNA is TGCGCCAGCAGCTTGGTAGTTTACGGAGAAGAGACCCAGTACTTC.

Ten or more counts support this clonotype. This sequence joins TRBV29-1 and TRBJ2-1; unclear D gene. V was pared by 1 base and J by 9 bases, with 7 bases between. The V gene's germline CDR1 is SQVTM and CDR2 ANQGSEA. The CDR3 runs to 11 residues. The CDR3 reads CSVEGPSEQFF. In nucleotides, the CDR3 is TGCAGCGTTGAAGGCCCTTCTGAGCAGTTCTTC.

About this clonotype: This may come from a read error, since a much larger clone is one base off. The chain recombines TRBV6-5 with TRBJ2-6, with a possible D match to TRBD1 (5 bases). There are 15 residues in the CDR3. Germline assignment: CDR1 MNHEY and CDR2 SVGAGI. The CDR3 nucleotides are TGTGCCAGCAGTTACGTTAGCTCTGGGGCCAACGCCCTGACTTTC. Its protein is CASSYVSSGANALTF.

The rearrangement joins TRBV4-3 to TRBJ2-7; 9 nucleotides align to TRBD1. The CDR3 has 17 residues. Trimming took 1 base from V and 3 from J; bases not matched to a gene: 10. Germline V gene lookup returns CDR1 LGHNA and CDR2 YSLEER. The CDR3 DNA sequence: TGCGCCAGCAGCCAAGCCTATTGGACAGGGGCCTACTACGAGCAGTACTTC. Protein product: CASSQAYWTGAYYEQYF.

This clonotype appeared a few times. This chain uses TRBV4-3 with TRBJ2-3; D uncertain. The ends were cut back, 3 bases at V and 4 bases at J, with 17 bases in the middle. The CDR3 totals 16 residues. The germline gives CDR1 LGHNA, CDR2 YSLEER. DNA for the CDR3: TGCGCCAGCAGCCAGGTCGGGCCTCTTCTGGCAGATACGCAGTATTTT. This translates into CASSQVGPLLADTQYF.

About this clonotype: A much larger clone differs by one base, so this may be a read error. This rearrangement joins TRBV27 to TRBJ1-1; maybe TRBD1 (5 bases). The CDR3 consists of 14 residues. V lost 6 bases and J 4 bases, leaving 15 bases between the germline ends. Germline V gene data show CDR1 as MNHEY and CDR2 as SMNVEV (reference sequence). The CDR3 spells CASSTEGRGTEAFF. In nucleotides, the CDR3 is TGTGCCAGCAGCACGGAAGGAAGGGGCACTGAAGCTTTCTTT.

This clonotype has a count of ten or more. Here the CDR3 reads CASILANEQFF. The CDR3 bases are TGTGCCAGCATCCTCGCCAATGAGCAGTTCTTC. The chain employs TRBV6-5 and TRBJ2-1, with D uncertain. CDR1 and CDR2 from the germline V gene are MNHEY and SVGAGI. This CDR3 has 11 amino acids. Between the trimmed V and J ends, which lost 7 bases and 6 bases, there was a span of 7 bases.

This clonotype was recorded at least ten times. This CDR3 reads CASSLVENNEKLFF. CDR3 sequence (DNA): TGTGCCAGCAGCTTAGTAGAAAATAATGAAAAACTGTTTTTT. The rearrangement links TRBV7-2 to TRBJ1-4; no firm D call. The germline gives CDR1 SGHTA, CDR2 FQGNSA. Trimming stripped 1 base from V and 4 bases from J, with 7 bases between. This CDR3 region has 14 residues.

This clonotype was seen repeatedly, ten times or more. V is TRBV30 and J is TRBJ2-3; D possibly corresponds to TRBD1 (6 bases). Trimming pared 0 bases from V and 7 bases from J, leaving 17 bases between. Per the germline V gene, CDR1 is GTSNPN and CDR2 is SVGIG (reference sequence). The CDR3 length is 15 residues. CDR3 residues: CAWSVSDRDPYTQYF. The CDR3 coding sequence is TGTGCCTGGAGTGTATCGGACAGAGACCCCTATACGCAGTATTTT.

This clonotype was observed at least ten times. This chain links TRBV12-5 with TRBJ2-7; possibly TRBD1 or TRBD2 for D (5 bases each). This CDR3 region has 13 residues. Trimming stripped 6 bases from V and 3 bases from J, with 12 bases between. CDR1 LGHNT and CDR2 FRNRAP come from the germline V gene. Here the CDR3 reads CASGLGAFYEQYF. As DNA, the CDR3 is TGTGCTAGTGGACTCGGGGCTTTCTACGAGCAGTACTTC.

This clonotype occurred many times. The V and J genes are TRBV7-9 and TRBJ2-1, with 10 bases identical to TRBD1. Looked up from germline, CDR1 is SEHNR and CDR2 is FQNEAQ (reference sequence). The CDR3 extends over 15 amino acids. J gave up 5 bases and V 4 bases, and 5 bases lay outside the gene matches. The CDR3 bases are TGTGCCAGCAGCTCTCGACAGGGGGCTAACAATGAGCAGTTCTTC. Amino acid sequence: CASSSRQGANNEQFF.

The table lists this clonotype with a few counts. The genes are TRBV7-2 and TRBJ2-5, with TRBD1 identical over 10 bases. The CDR3 sequence is 15 residues long. In germline, CDR1 is SGHTA, CDR2 FQGNSA. With V trimmed by 5 bases and J by 3 bases, 6 bases remained unmatched. The CDR3 reads CASSTWTGGEETQYF. For the CDR3, the DNA is TGTGCCAGCAGCACCTGGACAGGGGGGGAAGAGACCCAGTACTTC. Drawing the rest from reference TRBV7-2 and TRBJ2-5, the complete variable domain is GAGVSQSPSNKVTEKGKDVELRCDPISGHTALYWYRQSLGQGLEFLIYFQGNSAPDKSGLPSDRFSAERTGGSVSTLTIQRTQQEDSAVYLCASSTWTGGEETQYFGPGTRLLVL.

This clonotype came up many times. The chain is built from TRBV5-5 and TRBJ2-7; D is unclear. Germline V lookup: CDR1 SGHKS, CDR2 YYEKEE (reference sequence). V lost 4 bases and J lost 6, with 11 bases in between. This CDR3 comprises 12 residues. CDR3 in amino acids: CASSPSQSEQYF. DNA for the CDR3: TGTGCCAGCAGCCCCTCCCAGAGCGAGCAGTACTTC.

This clonotype came up many times. The J gene is TRBJ2-1, the V gene TRBV6-5, with D possibly being TRBD2 (6 bases). Between the trimmed V and J ends, which lost 2 bases and 5 bases, there was a span of 7 bases. The CDR3 runs 13 residues. CDR1 MNHEY and CDR2 SVGAGI come from the germline V gene. The CDR3 region has the DNA TGTGCCAGCAGTTACGGGACTGACAATGAGCAGTTCTTC. It specifies CASSYGTDNEQFF.

In its sample, this clonotype was seen many times. V gene TRBV6-2 or TRBV6-3 combines with J gene TRBJ2-3, with 11 bases fitting TRBD2. Germline V CDR1 and CDR2: MNHEY, SVGEGT. With V trimmed by 6 bases and J by 5 bases, 10 bases remained unmatched. This CDR3 comprises 16 residues. This chain's CDR3 is CASRVLAGAAGDTQYF. The CDR3 DNA follows: TGTGCCAGCAGAGTACTAGCGGGAGCGGCAGGAGATACGCAGTATTTT.

This clonotype was observed at least ten times. The chain uses TRBV6-5 and TRBJ2-1; 11 bases are shared with TRBD2. V gave up 7 bases and J gave up 9 bases; unmatched junction bases: 11. CDR3 length: 15 amino acids. Germline V lookup: CDR1 MNHEY, CDR2 SVGAGI. The CDR3: CASTYSTSGSTEQFF. Written as DNA, the CDR3 is TGTGCCAGCACCTACTCAACTAGCGGGAGTACTGAGCAGTTCTTC.

The chain is built from TRBV5-1 and TRBJ2-7; possible D gene TRBD2, 6 bases. The CDR3 is made up of 13 amino acids. Trimming pared 2 bases from V and 6 bases from J, leaving 12 bases between. Germline CDR1 reads SGHRS; CDR2 reads YFSETQ. The CDR3 coding sequence is TGCGCCAGCAGCTTTACTGAGGGACTCGAGCAGTACTTC. Protein sequence: CASSFTEGLEQYF.

This clonotype was seen at least ten times. The CDR3: CSSRPLVASGTLGETQYF. As DNA, the CDR3 is TGCAGTTCCAGACCCCTGGTAGCATCCGGGACTCTTGGAGAGACCCAGTACTTC. The V gene is TRBV20-1, the J gene TRBJ2-5, with D possibly TRBD2 on 6 matching bases. Germline values: CDR1 DFQATT, CDR2 SNEGSKA (reference sequence). The CDR3 spans 18 residues. The V end was cut by 8 bases, the J end by 4 bases, with 32 bases between.

In its sample, this clonotype was seen many times. The gene calls are TRBV29-1 and TRBJ2-7; D is unclear. The CDR3 covers 12 residues. Trimming removed 6 bases from V and 0 bases from J, with 9 bases in between. Germline-derived CDR1 and CDR2 are SQVTM and ANQGSEA. The CDR3 spells CSVLENSYEQYF. CDR3 in DNA: TGCAGCGTCCTCGAAAACTCCTACGAGCAGTACTTC.

Many counts were recorded for this clonotype. The V and J genes are TRBV7-9 and TRBJ2-5; D gene unclear. The V and J ends lost 6 bases and 5 bases respectively, with 10 bases between them. The CDR3 extends over 12 amino acids. The germline gives CDR1 SEHNR, CDR2 FQNEAQ (reference sequence). CDR3 protein: CASRSLGETQYF. The CDR3 DNA reads as TGTGCCAGCAGGAGCCTTGGGGAGACCCAGTACTTC.

This clonotype was seen at least ten times. The chain joins TRBV15 to TRBJ2-7; D tentatively fits TRBD1 or TRBD2 (5 bases each). Germline V CDR1 and CDR2: LNHNV, YYDKDF (reference sequence). This CDR3 is 15 amino acids long. Trimming removed 0 bases at V and 1 base at J, with 10 bases between. Written as DNA, the CDR3 is TGTGCCACCAGCAGAGATCGGGGCAGATCCTACGAGCAGTACTTC. It translates to CATSRDRGRSYEQYF.

J is TRBJ2-7 and V is TRBV20-1; TRBD1 aligns across 12 bases. V lost 0 bases, J lost 4 bases, and 7 bases stayed unmatched. This CDR3 is built from 16 residues. Germline CDR1 and CDR2: DFQATT and SNEGSKA (reference sequence). The CDR3 protein is CSARDPRDRGHYEQYF. DNA for the CDR3: TGCAGTGCTAGAGATCCCCGGGACAGGGGGCATTACGAGCAGTACTTC.

Note on this clonotype: This may stem from a read error, because a much larger clone lies one nucleotide away. The rearrangement joins TRBV3-1 to TRBJ1-1; the match to TRBD1 covers 8 bases. Germline CDR1 is LGHDT and CDR2 is YNNKEL (reference sequence). The V segment lost 1 base and the J segment 5 bases; nucleotides outside the gene matches: 9. The CDR3 covers 16 residues. The DNA of the CDR3 is TGTGCCAGCAGCCAAGTACTGGACAGGGTTAATACTGAAGCTTTCTTT. This codes for CASSQVLDRVNTEAFF.

This clonotype was recorded at least ten times. The V and J genes are TRBV12-3 or TRBV12-4 and TRBJ2-2; D gene uncertain. The CDR3 spans 12 residues. V was trimmed by 5 bases and J by 5 bases, leaving 6 bases between them. This chain's CDR3 is CASSDETGELFF. In DNA form, the CDR3 reads TGTGCCAGCAGTGATGAGACCGGGGAGCTGTTTTTT.

Concerning this clonotype itself: A read error is possible here, since a much larger clone lies one base away. CDR3 sequence: CSSSHLFEGSPEQFF. Here the CDR3 DNA reads TGCTCCAGCAGCCATCTCTTCGAGGGGTCGCCCGAGCAGTTCTTC. The rearrangement uses TRBV4-3 and TRBJ2-1; either TRBD1 or TRBD2 may supply D (5 bases each). Germline CDR1 and CDR2: LGHNA and YSLEER. There are 15 residues in the CDR3.

In its sample, this clonotype was seen many times. The chain joins TRBV12-3 or TRBV12-4 to TRBJ2-3, with D possibly TRBD1 on 6 matching bases. V lost 1 base, J lost 3 bases, and 17 bases lay in between. The CDR3 consists of 17 residues. The CDR3 DNA reads TGTGCCAGCAGTTTAGACAGGGTGGATGGTGCGACAGATACGCAGTATTTT. Residues: CASSLDRVDGATDTQYF.

This clonotype was picked up many times. The chain joins TRBV7-7 to TRBJ2-1; TRBD2 matches 10 bases. This CDR3 has 16 residues. V lost 1 base and J lost 9; bases outside the gene matches: 9. Germline CDR1 and CDR2: SSHAT and FNYEAQ (reference sequence). CDR3 sequence: CASSLGLAGAIGEQFF. CDR3 DNA: TGTGCCAGCAGCTTAGGGCTAGCGGGAGCAATTGGTGAGCAGTTCTTC.